Listed here are 9 T cell receptor beta chains from one sample, sequenced in a study of metastatic and nonmetastatic thyroid tumors. With MiXCR, TCRdb called clones anew from the PCR reads. In the table there are fewer than 20,000 clones, under 30% of which are singletons. No treatment had been given to any patient before thyroid surgery. Specimen: tumor tissue. These receptor sequences come from a male donor with papillary thyroid cancer or a benign thyroid nodule (not recorded which). Some clones in this sample may be carry-over from other donors' samples.

The chain employs TRBV7-9 and TRBJ2-5, with unresolved D. Germline assignment: CDR1 SEHNR and CDR2 FQNEAQ (reference sequence). The CDR3 extends over 11 amino acids. V was trimmed by 6 bases and J by 2 bases, leaving 4 bases between them. CDR3 sequence reads: CASRLQETQYF. In DNA, the CDR3 is TGTGCCAGCAGACTACAAGAGACCCAGTACTTC.

This chain connects TRBV6-2 or TRBV6-3 to TRBJ2-3; 9 bases are shared with TRBD1. CDR3 size: 15 residues. J gave up 8 bases and V 6 bases, and 12 bases lay outside the gene matches. CDR1 MNHEY and CDR2 SVGEGT come from the germline V gene. CDR3 in amino acids: CASREGQGLVGTQYF. In nucleotides, the CDR3 is TGTGCCAGCAGAGAGGGACAGGGCTTGGTTGGTACGCAGTATTTT.

This clone was picked up one time. The rearrangement uses TRBV20-1 and TRBJ2-7; weak D call: TRBD1 (5 bases). V lost 8 bases and J lost 3, with 14 bases in between. Per germline, CDR1 DFQATT and CDR2 SNEGSKA (reference sequence). This CDR3 region has 12 residues. CDR3 DNA sequence: TGCAGTAAAACGGACATTAGCTACGAGCAGTACTTC. It is translated as CSKTDISYEQYF.

This clone was detected a few times. The chain links TRBV30 to TRBJ2-1; possible D gene TRBD1, 5 bases. Germline assignment: CDR1 GTSNPN and CDR2 SVGIG (reference sequence). The CDR3 runs to 11 residues. Between the trimmed V and J ends, which lost 8 bases and 9 bases, there was a span of 14 bases. The DNA for the CDR3 is TGTGCCGGGGCTTGGGCCCGTGAGCAGTTCTTC. The encoded protein is CAGAWAREQFF.

A few counts support this clone. The chain uses TRBV2 and TRBJ2-1, with 7 bases matching TRBD2. Germline CDR1 and CDR2: SNHLY and FYNNEI. The V gene end was trimmed by 6 bases and the J gene end by 8 bases; junction bases not matched to a gene: 10. The CDR3 spans 14 residues. CDR3 sequence reads: CASRGSGGNDEQFF. CDR3 coding DNA: TGTGCCAGCAGGGGGTCCGGGGGGAACGATGAGCAGTTCTTC.

CDR3 loop: CASSLYGRAQDTQYF. In DNA form, the CDR3 reads TGCGCCAGCAGCTTATACGGGAGGGCCCAAGATACGCAGTATTTT. This chain uses TRBV5-1 with TRBJ2-3, with 8 bases matching TRBD2. This CDR3 has 15 residues. Germline V gene lookup returns CDR1 SGHRS and CDR2 YFSETQ. V gave up 2 bases and J gave up 5 bases; unmatched junction bases: 7.

In its sample, this clone ranks as medium-sized (0.01 to 0.1%). The chain employs TRBV24-1 and TRBJ1-2; no reliable D call. The CDR3 has 15 amino acids. Looked up from germline, CDR1 is KGHDR and CDR2 is SFDVKD. V was clipped by 5 bases and J by 0 bases, with 12 bases between them. CDR3 DNA sequence: TGTGCCACCAGTGGGGCGGGCACCCCTAACTATGGCTACACCTTC. It codes for CATSGAGTPNYGYTF.

The sample holds a few counts of this clone. The chain employs TRBV6-1 and TRBJ1-6; 8 nucleotides agree with TRBD1. With 7 bases clipped from V and 6 bases from J, the junction kept 5 bases outside the gene matches. This CDR3 is 14 amino acids long. Looked up from germline, CDR1 is MNHNS and CDR2 is SASEGT. The CDR3: CASTRTGSNSPLHF. The CDR3, as DNA: TGTGCCAGCACCCGGACAGGGTCTAATTCACCCCTCCACTTT.

On this clone: A much larger clone differs from this one at a single base, so this may be a read error. The chain carries TRBV20-1 and TRBJ2-1; 10 bases fit TRBD2. The trim removed 0 bases at V and 12 bases at J, leaving 14 bases unmatched. This CDR3 is 16 amino acids long. The germline V gene has CDR1 DFQATT and CDR2 SNEGSKA (reference sequence). The CDR3, as DNA: TGCAGTGCTAGAGATCTAGCGGGGGCCAGAGGTCTTGGGCAGTTCTTC. It codes for CSARDLAGARGLGQFF.